In this sample, the clone carrying this T cell receptor (beta chain) turned up once. Its antigen remains unknown. This sample is part of a study of OX40 agonist ivuxolimab in advanced cancers. Points from the study as a whole: Patients who responded partially at 0.1-3.0 mg/kg showed clonal expansion ranking among the lowest. Both CD4+ and CD8+ T cell populations in blood had undergone clonal expansion by week 6 at 0.1 to 3.0 mg/kg.

The assay was immunoSEQ multiplex PCR, and TCRdb's table has in-frame clones only and misses some. The sample has roughly 42,000 clones, around 86% seen once. With 1 base clipped from V and 4 bases from J, the junction kept 9 bases outside the gene matches. The germline V gene has CDR1 PRHDT and CDR2 FYEKMQ (reference sequence). The CDR3 spans 17 residues. The TCR comes from an adult with an advanced solid tumor such as melanoma, head and neck, liver or kidney cancer. The chain has TRBV13 and TRBJ2-2; TRBD1 agrees at 7 bases. The sequencing used CD4+ or CD8+ T cells sorted from blood, collected in a trial of the OX40 agonist ivuxolimab. CDR3 DNA: TGTGCCAGCAGCTTAGACGAGACAGGGTTCGGCACCGGGGAGCTGTTTTTT. Translated, it gives CASSLDETGFGTGELFF.